This is a list of T cell receptor beta chains from one sample in a study of blood T cell dynamics during melanoma immunotherapy. The assay was immunoSEQ multiplex PCR, and TCRdb's table has in-frame clones only and misses some. This sample has around 20,000 clones, with approximately 90% found just once. The material sequenced was blood, taken from a patient treated with checkpoint blockade. These receptors were collected from a human donor with melanoma. Both conserved end residues are part of each CDR3. D genes are given only for firm matches. The size of a clone is reported for some rows only, either as once, few or many, or as a class for expanded clones.

D gene: -
J gene: TRBJ1-1
V gene: TRBV5-6
clone size: few
CDR3 protein: CASSLYAGMNTEAFF
CDR3 DNA: TGTGCCAGCAGCTTGTATGCCGGGATGAACACTGAAGCTTTCTTT

D gene: -
J gene: TRBJ1-1
V gene: TRBV11-3
clone size: -
CDR3 protein: CASSADTEAFF
CDR3 DNA: TGTGCCAGCAGCGCGGACACTGAAGCTTTCTTT

D gene: -
J gene: TRBJ2-7
V gene: TRBV14
clone size: -
CDR3 protein: CASSGIARGGYEQYF
CDR3 DNA: TGTGCCAGCAGTGGCATCGCCAGGGGAGGTTACGAGCAGTACTTC

D gene: TRBD1
J gene: TRBJ2-5
V gene: TRBV11-2
clone size: -
CDR3 protein: CASSTRDRLQETQYF
CDR3 DNA: TGTGCCAGCAGCACCCGGGACAGGCTTCAAGAGACCCAGTACTTC

D gene: TRBD2
J gene: TRBJ2-1
V gene: TRBV19
clone size: -
CDR3 protein: CASSTTSGGYNEQFF
CDR3 DNA: TGTGCCAGTAGTACGACTAGCGGGGGATACAATGAGCAGTTCTTC

D gene: TRBD1
J gene: TRBJ1-2
V gene: TRBV29-1
clone size: few
CDR3 protein: CSALDRANYGYTF
CDR3 DNA: TGCAGCGCCCTGGACAGGGCCAACTATGGCTACACCTTC

D gene: -
J gene: TRBJ2-2
V gene: TRBV19
clone size: -
CDR3 protein: CASRQGPNTGELFF
CDR3 DNA: TGTGCCAGTAGGCAGGGTCCGAACACCGGGGAGCTGTTTTTT

D gene: -
J gene: TRBJ2-5
V gene: TRBV18
clone size: -
CDR3 protein: CASSPAWETQYF
CDR3 DNA: TGTGCCAGCTCACCAGCTTGGGAGACCCAGTACTTC

D gene: -
J gene: TRBJ2-7
V gene: TRBV28
clone size: -
CDR3 protein: CASSLGGSPSYEQYF
CDR3 DNA: TGTGCCAGCAGTTTAGGAGGCAGCCCCTCCTACGAGCAGTACTTC

D gene: TRBD2
J gene: TRBJ2-5
V gene: TRBV29-1
clone size: -
CDR3 protein: CSVVLVGGSRETQYF
CDR3 DNA: TGCAGCGTTGTGTTGGTCGGGGGGTCGAGGGAGACCCAGTACTTC

D gene: -
J gene: TRBJ2-1
V gene: TRBV7-2
clone size: -
CDR3 protein: CASSFGILSYNEQFF
CDR3 DNA: TGTGCCAGCAGCTTCGGGATCCTCTCCTACAATGAGCAGTTCTTC

D gene: -
J gene: TRBJ2-7
V gene: TRBV27
clone size: -
CDR3 protein: CASSLTDTYEQYF
CDR3 DNA: TGTGCCAGCAGTTTAACAGATACCTACGAGCAGTACTTC

D gene: -
J gene: TRBJ1-6
V gene: TRBV7-2
clone size: -
CDR3 protein: CASSLEYMRRTPLHF
CDR3 DNA: TGTGCCAGCAGCTTAGAATACATGCGCCGGACACCCCTCCACTTT

D gene: TRBD2
J gene: TRBJ2-7
V gene: TRBV5-1
clone size: -
CDR3 protein: CASSLVLAGGTYEQYF
CDR3 DNA: TGCGCCAGCAGCTTGGTACTAGCGGGAGGGACCTACGAGCAGTACTTC

D gene: TRBD2
J gene: TRBJ2-5
V gene: TRBV5-1
clone size: -
CDR3 protein: CASSAKPGLAVDQYF
CDR3 DNA: TGCGCCAGCAGCGCCAAACCGGGACTAGCGGTAGATCAGTACTTC

D gene: -
J gene: TRBJ2-5
V gene: TRBV7-2
clone size: -
CDR3 protein: CASSLVGADQETQYF
CDR3 DNA: TGTGCCAGCAGCCTAGTGGGGGCGGACCAAGAGACCCAGTACTTC

D gene: TRBD1
J gene: TRBJ1-5
V gene: TRBV7-2
clone size: -
CDR3 protein: CASSLDRAQPQHF
CDR3 DNA: TGTGCCAGCAGCTTGGACAGGGCCCAGCCCCAGCATTTT